These 20 T cell receptor beta chains were all obtained from the same sample, sequenced in a study of early T cells in non-severe SARS-CoV-2 infection. MiXCR was run by TCRdb on the 5' RACE reads, yielding one entry per CDR3 protein. The sample carries about 64,000 distinct CDR3 sequences, roughly 12% recorded once. Source: whole blood, taken at baseline. These receptor sequences come from an adult who was a healthcare worker with PCR-confirmed SARS-CoV-2 infection or an uninfected control (not recorded which).

There are many counts of this clonotype. V and J are TRBV30 and TRBJ1-1; no reliable D call. Deletions cut 3 bases from V and 3 bases from J, with 8 bases between. In germline, CDR1 is GTSNPN, CDR2 SVGIG (reference sequence). The CDR3 runs 12 residues. The CDR3 sequence is CAWRARYTEAFF. The CDR3 coding sequence is TGTGCCTGGAGGGCCCGCTACACTGAAGCTTTCTTT.

For the CDR3, the DNA is TGTGCCATCAGTGAGCTACAAGGACTAGCTGGGGCCAACGTCCTGACTTTC. This sequence encodes CAISELQGLAGANVLTF. The V gene is TRBV10-3, the J gene TRBJ2-6; 7 bases are a match to TRBD2. J was trimmed by 2 bases and V by 2 bases; bases with no gene match: 6. The CDR3 is 17 residues long. Germline values: CDR1 ENHRY, CDR2 SYGVKD.

J is TRBJ2-5 and V is TRBV12-3 or TRBV12-4, with D perhaps TRBD1 (5 bases). The V and J ends lost 6 bases and 6 bases respectively, with 17 bases between them. The CDR3 consists of 14 residues. In DNA form, the CDR3 reads TGTGCCAGCAGCCAAACCCCAGGGAAGAAGACCCAGTACTTC. Its translation: CASSQTPGKKTQYF.

This clonotype came up a few times. The J gene is TRBJ2-5, the V gene TRBV5-4, with D possibly TRBD2 on 5 matching bases. Germline lookup yields CDR1 SGHNT and CDR2 YYREEE (reference sequence). The V end was cut by 4 bases, the J end by 5 bases, with 15 bases between. The CDR3 consists of 14 residues. Written as DNA, the CDR3 is TGTGCCAGCAGCAATCAGAAGGGAGAGGAGACCCAGTACTTC. Residues: CASSNQKGEETQYF. Drawing the rest from reference TRBV5-4 and TRBJ2-5, the complete variable domain is ETGVTQSPTHLIKTRGQQVTLRCSSQSGHNTVSWYQQALGQGPQFIFQYYREEENGRGNFPPRFSGLQFPNYSSELNVNALELDDSALYLCASSNQKGEETQYFGPGTRLLVL.

This clonotype was picked up a small number of times. The chain uses TRBV12-3 or TRBV12-4 and TRBJ2-1; TRBD1 aligns across 7 bases. This CDR3 spans 13 amino acids. The trim removed 6 bases at V and 4 bases at J, leaving 3 bases unmatched. The DNA of the CDR3 is TGTGCCAGCAGCCGACAGGGATACAATGAGCAGTTCTTC. Translating gives CASSRQGYNEQFF.

Only a few counts were recorded for this clonotype. The rearrangement uses TRBV27 and TRBJ2-7, with 8 bases fitting TRBD2. CDR3 length: 15 residues. Germline lookup yields CDR1 MNHEY and CDR2 SMNVEV (reference sequence). Germline trimming cut 5 bases from V and 2 bases from J; bases unmatched to any gene: 8. CDR3 region: CASSPSGGSPYEQYF. Written as DNA, the CDR3 is TGTGCCAGCAGTCCCTCGGGAGGGTCTCCCTACGAGCAGTACTTC.

The V and J genes are TRBV5-8 and TRBJ1-5; D gene uncertain. The length of the CDR3 is 16 residues. From germline, CDR1 is SGHTS and CDR2 YDEGEE. V lost 0 bases and J 0 bases, leaving 10 bases between the germline ends. CDR3 nucleotide sequence: TGTGCCAGCAGCTTGGAGTTCGGGAATAGCAATCAGCCCCAGCATTTT. Its translation is CASSLEFGNSNQPQHF.

This chain connects TRBV12-3 or TRBV12-4 to TRBJ2-6; TRBD2 matches 11 bases. Unmatched junction bases numbered 5, after V lost 7 bases and J lost 0 bases. This CDR3 has 17 amino acids. The CDR3 DNA reads as TGTGCCAGCAAACCACTAGCGGGAGACTCTGGGGCCAACGTCCTGACTTTC. Translating gives CASKPLAGDSGANVLTF.

This clonotype was observed at least ten times. V gene TRBV21-1 combines with J gene TRBJ1-6; TRBD1 was called by the table and not checked on the DNA. TRBV21-1 constitutes a pseudogene. This CDR3 region has 14 residues. DNA for the CDR3: TGTGCCAGCAGCAAAGCACAGGGTAATTCACCCCTCCACTTT. This codes for CASSKAQGNSPLHF.

This clonotype has at least ten counts. CDR3 sequence: CASSLAQGASTGELFF. For the CDR3, the DNA is TGTGCCAGCAGCTTGGCACAGGGGGCGAGCACCGGGGAGCTGTTTTTT. J is TRBJ2-2 and V is TRBV5-6; TRBD1 agrees at 9 bases. CDR1 is SGHDT, CDR2 YYEEEE, per germline. The CDR3 spans 16 residues. V lost 0 bases and J lost 4; bases outside the gene matches: 4.

This chain uses TRBV18 with TRBJ1-1, with D unclear. Trimming took off 2 bases at V and 5 bases at J, with 12 bases between the two ends. CDR3 length: 14 residues. Germline V gene data show CDR1 as KGHSH and CDR2 as LQKENI. CDR3 residues: CASSPNAPRTEAFF. The CDR3 region has the DNA TGTGCCAGCTCACCAAACGCCCCTCGGACTGAAGCTTTCTTT.

The rearrangement joins TRBV20-1 to TRBJ2-3; 7 nucleotides match TRBD1. Losses at the gene ends were 0 bases for V and 0 bases for J; bases not matched to a gene: 3. This CDR3 is built from 15 residues. The V gene's germline CDR1 is DFQATT and CDR2 SNEGSKA (reference sequence). The CDR3 DNA reads TGCAGTGCTAGAGATCCAGGGGGAAGCACAGATACGCAGTATTTT. Its protein product is CSARDPGGSTDTQYF.

This clonotype was counted ten times or more. This chain joins TRBV18 and TRBJ2-3; possible D gene TRBD2, 7 bases. Germline assignment: CDR1 KGHSH and CDR2 LQKENI. The V gene lost 4 bases and the J gene lost 9 bases, with 23 bases spanning the gap. This CDR3 spans 16 amino acids. The CDR3 bases are TGTGCCAGCTCACACGGGGGCGGGAGCTCCCAGAGAACGCAGTATTTT. It codes for CASSHGGGSSQRTQYF.

In its sample, this clonotype was seen many times. The chain employs TRBV30 and TRBJ2-7; D possibly corresponds to TRBD2 (6 bases). The CDR3 has 12 residues. Germline V gives CDR1 GTSNPN, CDR2 SVGIG (reference sequence). V was shortened by 2 bases and J by 9 bases, with 14 bases between the two germline ends. DNA of the CDR3: TGTGCCTGGAGTTCCGGCGGGGAGGTGCAGTACTTC. Its translation: CAWSSGGEVQYF.

This clonotype came up many times. This chain uses TRBV29-1 with TRBJ2-5; tentative D call: TRBD2 (7 bases). Germline V gene data show CDR1 as SQVTM and CDR2 as ANQGSEA. The V end lost 4 bases, the J end lost 1 base, and 10 bases lay between the germline ends. The CDR3 consists of 13 residues. CDR3 coding DNA: TGCAGCGTTGTCCGGGGGGCCCAAGAGACCCAGTACTTC. Encoded protein: CSVVRGAQETQYF.

This clonotype has only a few counts. CDR3: CSVDPSRGSPFF. The CDR3 coding sequence is TGCAGCGTTGATCCCTCTCGAGGGTCTCCGTTCTTC. J is TRBJ2-1 and V is TRBV29-1; maybe TRBD2 (5 bases). Germline assignment: CDR1 SQVTM and CDR2 ANQGSEA. This CDR3 is built from 12 residues. The ends were cut back, 3 bases at V and 15 bases at J, with 18 bases in the middle.

This clonotype was detected a few times. This sequence joins TRBV20-1 and TRBJ1-1, with TRBD1 matching 7 bases. Losses at the gene ends were 0 bases for V and 6 bases for J; bases not matched to a gene: 4. The CDR3 is made up of 13 amino acids. Germline values: CDR1 DFQATT, CDR2 SNEGSKA (reference sequence). CDR3 loop: CSARDWDSAEAFF. The CDR3 bases are TGCAGTGCTAGAGATTGGGACAGTGCTGAAGCTTTCTTT.

This clonotype has just a few counts. This chain joins TRBV7-6 and TRBJ2-3, with 7 bases lining up with TRBD2. Germline V CDR1 and CDR2: SGHVS, FNYEAQ. V was pared by 4 bases and J by 6 bases, with 10 bases of the junction left unmatched. The CDR3 spans 15 residues. The CDR3 DNA reads as TGTGCCAGCAGCTGGACGGACTCGCGGGGGGATACGCAGTATTTT. The encoded protein is CASSWTDSRGDTQYF.

The rearrangement joins TRBV6-2 or TRBV6-3 to TRBJ1-1; D remains ambiguous. CDR1 is MNHEY and CDR2 is SVGEGT in the germline V gene. There are 12 residues in the CDR3. V gave up 2 bases and J gave up 7 bases, with 8 bases separating them. The CDR3 region is CASSYSGLEAFF. DNA for the CDR3: TGTGCCAGCAGTTACAGCGGGCTTGAAGCTTTCTTT.

The V call is TRBV3-1, the J call TRBJ2-2; D remains ambiguous. CDR1 is LGHDT, CDR2 YNNKEL, per germline (reference sequence). Trimming left V 1 base short and J 5 bases short, with 5 bases between. This CDR3 contains 13 residues. This chain's CDR3 is CASSQGLTGELFF. In DNA, the CDR3 is TGTGCCAGCAGCCAAGGGCTGACCGGGGAGCTGTTTTTT.